This T cell receptor (beta chain) emerged from a study of blood T cell repertoires in COVID-19. Study background: COVID-19 samples from acute and convalescent phases originated in the United States, Italy and Spain. PBMCs, B-cell-depleted T cells, or T cells were the source of the cDNA or gDNA that made up the material.

Germline loops: CDR1 MGHDK, CDR2 SYGVNS. Trimming removed 6 bases from V and 5 bases from J; junction bases left unmatched: 3. This CDR3 region has 13 residues. Per the study methods: Amplification with reference gene primers provided the estimates of nucleated cell counts. Profiling relied on immunoSEQ multiplex PCR, and the TCRdb table lists in-frame clones only, not all of them. V and J calls and clone size are given by that table; D and trimming were obtained from the DNA. The sample lists fewer than 150,000 clones; about four fifths were seen once. The sequenced sample consisted of peripheral blood. The TCR comes from a woman aged 50 to 60 with acute or convalescent COVID-19. The genes are TRBV25-1 and TRBJ2-2; 7 nucleotides agree with TRBD1. CDR3 nucleotides: TGTGCCAGCAGGGTACAGGGGACCGGGGAGCTGTTTTTT. It translates to CASRVQGTGELFF.